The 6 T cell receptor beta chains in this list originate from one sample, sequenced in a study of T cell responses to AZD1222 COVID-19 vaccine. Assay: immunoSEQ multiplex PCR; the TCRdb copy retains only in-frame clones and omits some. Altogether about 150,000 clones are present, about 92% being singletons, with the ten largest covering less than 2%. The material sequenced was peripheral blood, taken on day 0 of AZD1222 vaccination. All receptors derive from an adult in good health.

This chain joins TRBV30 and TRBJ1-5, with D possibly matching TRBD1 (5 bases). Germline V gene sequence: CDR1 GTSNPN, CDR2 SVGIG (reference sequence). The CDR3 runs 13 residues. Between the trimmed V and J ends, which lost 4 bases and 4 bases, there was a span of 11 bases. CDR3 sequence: CAWKPRGNQPQHF. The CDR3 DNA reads TGTGCCTGGAAACCTCGGGGGAATCAGCCCCAGCATTTT. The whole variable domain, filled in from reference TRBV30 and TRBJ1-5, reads SQTIHQWPATLVQPVGSPLSLECTVEGTSNPNLYWYRQAAGRGLQLLFYSVGIGQISSEVPQNLSASRPQDRQFILSSKKLLLSDSGFYLCAWKPRGNQPQHFGDGTRLSIL.

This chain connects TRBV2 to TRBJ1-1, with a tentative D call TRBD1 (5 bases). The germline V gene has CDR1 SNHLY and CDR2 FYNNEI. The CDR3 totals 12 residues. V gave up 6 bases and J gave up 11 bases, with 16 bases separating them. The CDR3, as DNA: TGTGCCAGCAGCCCCGGTAGGGGTGAGGCTTTCTTT. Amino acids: CASSPGRGEAFF.

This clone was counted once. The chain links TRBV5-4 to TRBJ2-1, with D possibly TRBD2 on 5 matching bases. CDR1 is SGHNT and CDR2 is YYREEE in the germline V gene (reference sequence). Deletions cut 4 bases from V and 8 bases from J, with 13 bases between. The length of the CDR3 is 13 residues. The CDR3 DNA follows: TGTGCCAGCAGCCAACCCCCCGGGGATGAGCAGTTCTTC. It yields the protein CASSQPPGDEQFF.

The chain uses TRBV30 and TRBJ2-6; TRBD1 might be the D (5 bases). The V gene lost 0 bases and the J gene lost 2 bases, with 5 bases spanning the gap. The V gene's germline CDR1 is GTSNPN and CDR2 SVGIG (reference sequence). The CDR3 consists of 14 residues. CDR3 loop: CAWSVQAGANVLTF. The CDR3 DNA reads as TGTGCCTGGAGTGTACAGGCTGGGGCCAACGTCCTGACTTTC.

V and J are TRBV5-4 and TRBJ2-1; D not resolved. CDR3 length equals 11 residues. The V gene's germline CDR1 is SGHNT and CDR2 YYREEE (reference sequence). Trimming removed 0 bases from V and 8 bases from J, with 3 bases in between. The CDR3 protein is CASSLADEQFF. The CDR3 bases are TGTGCCAGCAGCTTGGCTGATGAGCAGTTCTTC.

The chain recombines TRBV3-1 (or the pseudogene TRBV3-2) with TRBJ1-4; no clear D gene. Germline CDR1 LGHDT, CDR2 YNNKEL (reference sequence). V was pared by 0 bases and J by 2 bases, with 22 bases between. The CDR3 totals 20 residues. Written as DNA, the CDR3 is TGTGCCAGCAGCCAAGATGTTACCCTGCGGCCACAATCGACTAATGAAAAACTGTTTTTT. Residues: CASSQDVTLRPQSTNEKLFF.